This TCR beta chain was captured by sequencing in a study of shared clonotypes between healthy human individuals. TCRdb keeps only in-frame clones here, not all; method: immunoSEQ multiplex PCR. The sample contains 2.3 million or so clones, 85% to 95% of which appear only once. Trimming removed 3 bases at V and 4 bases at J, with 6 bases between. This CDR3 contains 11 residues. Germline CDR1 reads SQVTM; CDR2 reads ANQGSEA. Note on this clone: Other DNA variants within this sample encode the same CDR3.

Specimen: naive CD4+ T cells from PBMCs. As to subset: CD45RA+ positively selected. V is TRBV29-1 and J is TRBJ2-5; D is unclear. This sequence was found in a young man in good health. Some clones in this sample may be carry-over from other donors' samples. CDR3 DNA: TGCAGCGTTGAGAAACGAGAGACCCAGTACTTC. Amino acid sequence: CSVEKRETQYF.